This T cell receptor beta chain originates from a study of CD8 T cells in ankylosing spondylitis. General study findings and limits: Past studies reported some motif variants in reactive arthritis synovial fluid and blood.

Only a few counts were recorded for this clonotype. The antigen is undetermined. The CDR3 runs 15 residues. V gave up 5 bases and J gave up 5 bases; unmatched junction bases: 11. TCRdb reprocessed the 5' RACE reads via MiXCR and lists one record per CDR3 protein. The data hold 150,000 to 200,000 distinct CDR3 sequences, with about 9.9% observed a single time. The specimen was blood, either unsorted or a sorted T cell fraction (not recorded which). The gene calls are TRBV12-3 or TRBV12-4 and TRBJ1-2; 7 nucleotides line up with TRBD1. The clonotype was recovered from a male donor with ankylosing spondylitis or in good health (not recorded which). The CDR3 spells CASSRQGLVGYGYTF. The DNA for the CDR3 is TGTGCCAGCAGTAGACAGGGCCTCGTGGGGTATGGCTACACCTTC.